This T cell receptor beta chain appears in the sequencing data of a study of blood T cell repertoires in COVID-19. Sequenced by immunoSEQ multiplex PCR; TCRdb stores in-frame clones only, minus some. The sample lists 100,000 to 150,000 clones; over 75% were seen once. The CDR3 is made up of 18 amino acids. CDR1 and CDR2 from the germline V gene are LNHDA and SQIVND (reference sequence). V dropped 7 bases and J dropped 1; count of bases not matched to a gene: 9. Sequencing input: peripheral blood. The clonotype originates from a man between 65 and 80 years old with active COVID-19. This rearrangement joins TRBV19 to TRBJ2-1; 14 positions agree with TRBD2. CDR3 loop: CASTKGTSGSISYNEQFF. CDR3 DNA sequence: TGTGCCAGTACAAAAGGGACTAGCGGGAGTATATCCTACAATGAGCAGTTCTTC.